This T cell receptor (beta chain) was documented in a study of cytomegalovirus exposure and HLA in healthy donors. Study findings and constraints: Among TCR sequences, most were rare, though some public TCRs appeared in many donors. Across donors, presence/absence analyses took sequencing depth to be roughly uniform. In a later analysis, specific HLA alleles were associated with around 17,000 TCR beta sequences at a 0.05 false discovery rate.

The PCR made use of 60 Vbeta and 13 Jbeta primers. Assay: immunoSEQ multiplex PCR; the TCRdb copy retains only in-frame clones and omits some. The profile covers around 150,000 clones, with about 75% appearing a single time and roughly 7.3% taken by the ten largest. On this clone: Its specificity is unknown.

The CDR3 has 16 amino acids. V lost 0 bases, J lost 3 bases, and 8 bases stayed unmatched. Germline V lookup: CDR1 SGHDT, CDR2 YYEEEE. The specimen sequenced was PBMCs. This TCR was recovered from a male donor in good health and CMV-seropositive. The chain carries TRBV5-6 and TRBJ2-7, with 8 bases matching TRBD2. The CDR3 is CASSLGRRGALYEQYF. Written as DNA, the CDR3 is TGTGCCAGCAGCTTGGGTAGGCGGGGGGCCCTCTACGAGCAGTACTTC.